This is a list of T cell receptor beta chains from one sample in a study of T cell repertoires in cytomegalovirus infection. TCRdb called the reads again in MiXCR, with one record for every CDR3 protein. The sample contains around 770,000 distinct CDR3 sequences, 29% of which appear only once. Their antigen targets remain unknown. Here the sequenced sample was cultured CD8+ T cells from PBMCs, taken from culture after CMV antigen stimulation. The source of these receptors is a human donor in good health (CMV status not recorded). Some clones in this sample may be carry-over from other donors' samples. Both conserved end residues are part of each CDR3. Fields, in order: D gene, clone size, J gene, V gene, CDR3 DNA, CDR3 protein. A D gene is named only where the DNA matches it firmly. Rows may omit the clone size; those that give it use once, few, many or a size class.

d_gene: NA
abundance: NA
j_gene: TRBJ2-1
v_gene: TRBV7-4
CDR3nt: TGTGCCAGCAGCCTGGGGACATCCCACAATGAGCAGTTCTTC
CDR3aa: CASSLGTSHNEQFF

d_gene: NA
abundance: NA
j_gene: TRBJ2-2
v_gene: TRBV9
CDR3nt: TGTGCCAGCAGCGTAGACGGGGGGCTCACCGGGGAGCTGTTTTTT
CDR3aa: CASSVDGGLTGELFF

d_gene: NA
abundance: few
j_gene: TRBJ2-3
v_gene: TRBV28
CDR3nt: TGTGCCAGCAGTGCCGGGGCCAGCGGCACAGATACGCAGTATTTT
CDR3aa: CASSAGASGTDTQYF

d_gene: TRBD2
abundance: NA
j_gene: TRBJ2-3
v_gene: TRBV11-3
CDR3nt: TGTGCCAGCAGCAGACTAGCTGGGTCAGATACGCAGTATTTT
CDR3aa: CASSRLAGSDTQYF

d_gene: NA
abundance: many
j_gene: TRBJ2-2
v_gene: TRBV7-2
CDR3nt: TGTGCCAGCAGCTACGACCCCTCGGCTGCCGGGGAGCTGTTTTTT
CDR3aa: CASSYDPSAAGELFF

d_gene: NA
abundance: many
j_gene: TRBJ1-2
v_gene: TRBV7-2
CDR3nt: TGTGCCAGCAGCTTAGGGCAGCTTGGCTACACCTTC
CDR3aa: CASSLGQLGYTF

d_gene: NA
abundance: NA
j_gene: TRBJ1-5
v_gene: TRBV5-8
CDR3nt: TGTGCCAGCAGCCCCAGGGTTGTAAGCAATCAGCCCCAGCATTTT
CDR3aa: CASSPRVVSNQPQHF

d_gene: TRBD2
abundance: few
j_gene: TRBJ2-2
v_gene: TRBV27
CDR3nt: TGTGCCAGCAGTTTACCGGGACTAGGCTTGGCCGGGGAGCTGTTTTTT
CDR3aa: CASSLPGLGLAGELFF

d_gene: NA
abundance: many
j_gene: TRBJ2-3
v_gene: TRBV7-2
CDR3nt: TGTGCCAGCAGCGACTTACCAGATACGCAGTATTTT
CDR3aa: CASSDLPDTQYF

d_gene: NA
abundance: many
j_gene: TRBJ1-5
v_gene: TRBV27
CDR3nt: TGTGCCAGCAGCTCACGGGGGTATAGCAATCAGCCCCAGCATTTT
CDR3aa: CASSSRGYSNQPQHF

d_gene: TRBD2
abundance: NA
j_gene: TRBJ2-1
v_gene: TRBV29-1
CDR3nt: TGCAGCGTTGATAAACTAGCGGCCTACAATGAGCAGTTCTTC
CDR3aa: CSVDKLAAYNEQFF

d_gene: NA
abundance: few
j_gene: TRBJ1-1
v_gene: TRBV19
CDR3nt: TGTGCCAGTAGTAACTTTAACACTGAAGCTTTCTTT
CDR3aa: CASSNFNTEAFF

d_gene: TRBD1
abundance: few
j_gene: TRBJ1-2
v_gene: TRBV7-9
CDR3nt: TGTGCCAGCAGCTACACCCGGACAGGTCATAACTATGGCTACACCTTC
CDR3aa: CASSYTRTGHNYGYTF

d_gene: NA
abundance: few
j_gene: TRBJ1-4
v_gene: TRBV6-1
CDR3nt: TGTGCCAGCAAAGGAGGACCGGGCGGGGAAAAACTGTTTTTT
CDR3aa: CASKGGPGGEKLFF

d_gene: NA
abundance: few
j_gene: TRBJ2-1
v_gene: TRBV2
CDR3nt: TGTGCCAGCAGTGAATTGGCTTCTTCGTACAATGAGCAGTTCTTC
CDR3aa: CASSELASSYNEQFF

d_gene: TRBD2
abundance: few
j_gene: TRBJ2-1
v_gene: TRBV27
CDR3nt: TGTGCCAGCAGTTGGGCGGGGGACCACTACAATGAGCAGTTCTTC
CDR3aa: CASSWAGDHYNEQFF

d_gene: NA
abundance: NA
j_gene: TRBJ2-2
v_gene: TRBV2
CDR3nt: TGTGCCAGCAGTCCCGGACAGTTCACCGGGGAGCTGTTTTTT
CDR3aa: CASSPGQFTGELFF

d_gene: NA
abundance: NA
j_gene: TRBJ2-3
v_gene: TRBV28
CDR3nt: TGTGCCAGCAGTCCCACGGGCGCGCTTCACAGATATACGCAGTATTTT
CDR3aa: CASSPTGALHRYTQYF

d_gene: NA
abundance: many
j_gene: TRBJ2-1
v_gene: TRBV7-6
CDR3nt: TGTGCCAGCAGCTTGAAGCGGCTAGAAGCCCGTCCCGGCAATGAGCAGTTCTTC
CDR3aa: CASSLKRLEARPGNEQFF

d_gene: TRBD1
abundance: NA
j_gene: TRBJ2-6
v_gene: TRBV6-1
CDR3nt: TGTGCCAGCGAAAAAGGGGGCTACTCTGGGGCCAACGTCCTGACTTTC
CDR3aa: CASEKGGYSGANVLTF

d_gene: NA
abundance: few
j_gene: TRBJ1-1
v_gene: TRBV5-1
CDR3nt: TGCGCCAGCAGTCATATCAACACTGAAGCTTTCTTT
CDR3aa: CASSHINTEAFF

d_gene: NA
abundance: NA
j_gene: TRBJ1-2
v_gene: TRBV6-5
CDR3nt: TGTGCCAGCAGTTACTCGAATAGTCGCGGGGGTCCGGACGGCTACACCTTC
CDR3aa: CASSYSNSRGGPDGYTF

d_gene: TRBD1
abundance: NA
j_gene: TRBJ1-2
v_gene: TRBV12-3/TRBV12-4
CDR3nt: TGTGCCAGCACCTCGGGACAGGGGGCTGTTAGCTACACCTTC
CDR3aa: CASTSGQGAVSYTF

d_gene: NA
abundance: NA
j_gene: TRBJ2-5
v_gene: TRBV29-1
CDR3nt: TGCAGCGTTGAGGGGGTAGAGACCCAGTACTTC
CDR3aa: CSVEGVETQYF

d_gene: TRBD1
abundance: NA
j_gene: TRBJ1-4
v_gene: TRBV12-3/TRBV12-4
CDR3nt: TGTGCCAGCACCTCGGAGGGGGCGGCTAATGAAAAACTGTTTTTT
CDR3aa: CASTSEGAANEKLFF

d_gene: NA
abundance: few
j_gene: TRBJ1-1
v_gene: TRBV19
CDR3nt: TGTGCCAGTGCGAGGGTGTCTGGGAACACTGAAGCTTTCTTT
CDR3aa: CASARVSGNTEAFF

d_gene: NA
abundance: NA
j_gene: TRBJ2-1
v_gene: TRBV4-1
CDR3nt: TGTGCCAGCAGCCACGGTCGACAGGTTCATGAGCAGTTCTTC
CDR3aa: CASSHGRQVHEQFF

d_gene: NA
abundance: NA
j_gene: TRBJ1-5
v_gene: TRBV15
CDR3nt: TGTGCCACCAGCAGAGATCGTGGGTTCTCGGGTCAGCCCCAGCATTTT
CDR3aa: CATSRDRGFSGQPQHF

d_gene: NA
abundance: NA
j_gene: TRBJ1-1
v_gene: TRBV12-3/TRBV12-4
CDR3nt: TGTGCCAGCAGTTTAGGCGGAAGGCCTGCTGATTTTTTCTTT
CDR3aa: CASSLGGRPADFFF

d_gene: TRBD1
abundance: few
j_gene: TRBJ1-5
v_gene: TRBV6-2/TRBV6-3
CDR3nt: TGTGCCAGCAGCGACAGGGTAGACTATCCCCAGCATTTT
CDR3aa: CASSDRVDYPQHF

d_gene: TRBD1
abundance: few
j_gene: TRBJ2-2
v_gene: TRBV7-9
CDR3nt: TGTGCCAGCAGCCCGGGACAGGCGAACACCGGGGAGCTGTTTTTT
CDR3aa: CASSPGQANTGELFF

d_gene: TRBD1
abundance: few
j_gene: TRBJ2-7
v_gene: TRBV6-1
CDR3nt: TGTGCCAGCAGTTACAGGGGGGACGAGCAGTACTTC
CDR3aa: CASSYRGDEQYF

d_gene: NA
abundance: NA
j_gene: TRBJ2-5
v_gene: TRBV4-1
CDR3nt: TGCGCCAGCAGGCCCGGGACCGACCCCATGTCGGAGACCCAGTACTTC
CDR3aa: CASRPGTDPMSETQYF

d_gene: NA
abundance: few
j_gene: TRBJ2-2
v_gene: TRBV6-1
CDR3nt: TGTGCCAGCAGCATTGGGGGTTCCGGGGAGCTGTTTTTT
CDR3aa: CASSIGGSGELFF

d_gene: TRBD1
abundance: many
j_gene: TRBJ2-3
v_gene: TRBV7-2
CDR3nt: TGTGCCAGCAGCTTAAGGGGGACAGGTACTTGGGATACGCAGTATTTT
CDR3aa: CASSLRGTGTWDTQYF

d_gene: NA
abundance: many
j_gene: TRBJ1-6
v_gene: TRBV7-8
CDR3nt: TGTGCCAGCAGCTCGATGGGTCCCCTCCACTTT
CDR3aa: CASSSMGPLHF

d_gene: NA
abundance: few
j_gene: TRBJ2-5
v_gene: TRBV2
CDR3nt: TGTGCCAGCAGACCTCGACAGCCCCAAGAGACCCAGTACTTC
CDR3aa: CASRPRQPQETQYF

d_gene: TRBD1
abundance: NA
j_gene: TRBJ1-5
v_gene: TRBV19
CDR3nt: TGTGCCAGTAGTATAGAAGGAGGGGGCGGACAGCCCCAGCATTTT
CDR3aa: CASSIEGGGGQPQHF

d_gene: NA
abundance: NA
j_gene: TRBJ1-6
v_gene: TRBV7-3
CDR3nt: TGTGCCAGCAGCCCCGACTTAGCTTATAATTCACCCCTCCACTTT
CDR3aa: CASSPDLAYNSPLHF

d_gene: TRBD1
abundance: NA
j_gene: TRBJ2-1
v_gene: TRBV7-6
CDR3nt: TGTGCCAGCAGCTTATTTGGGACAGGGATCAATGAGCAGTTCTTC
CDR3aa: CASSLFGTGINEQFF

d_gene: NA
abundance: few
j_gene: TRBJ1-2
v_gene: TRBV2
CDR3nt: TGTGCCAGCAGTGGTAGGGTTATCTATGGCTACACCTTC
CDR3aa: CASSGRVIYGYTF

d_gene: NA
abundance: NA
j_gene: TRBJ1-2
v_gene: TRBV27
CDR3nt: TGTGCCAGCAGCGCCTGGGGACGGAGTAACTATGGCTACACCTTC
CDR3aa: CASSAWGRSNYGYTF